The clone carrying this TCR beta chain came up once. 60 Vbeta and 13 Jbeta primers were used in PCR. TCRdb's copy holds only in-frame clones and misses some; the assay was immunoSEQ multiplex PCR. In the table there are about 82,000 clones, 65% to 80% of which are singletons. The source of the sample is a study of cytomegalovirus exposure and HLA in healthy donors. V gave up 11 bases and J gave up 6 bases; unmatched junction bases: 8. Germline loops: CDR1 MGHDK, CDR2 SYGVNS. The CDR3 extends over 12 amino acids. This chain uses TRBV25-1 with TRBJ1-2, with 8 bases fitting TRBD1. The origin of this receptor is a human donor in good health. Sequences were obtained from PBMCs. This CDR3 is CARPRTGHGYTF. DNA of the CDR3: TGTGCCCGACCACGGACAGGGCATGGCTACACCTTC.